The clone carrying this TCR beta chain was seen just once. Its cognate antigen is unknown. cDNA was made by 5'RACE with 10-nucleotide random UMIs. Each CDR3 protein gets one entry after TCRdb re-called the 5' RACE reads with MiXCR. The profile shows about 48,000 distinct CDR3 sequences, 25% of them singletons. These data come from a study of neurological immune-mediated disorders. General study findings and limits: The level of TCR clonal expansion was highest in patients with HTLV-1-associated myelopathy and lowest in multiple sclerosis, where it fell below the level seen in healthy controls.

The unsorted libraries originated from 2 million PBMCs that had been stored at -80 C. Looked up from germline, CDR1 is SGHVS and CDR2 is FNYEAQ. The CDR3 runs to 17 residues. The trim removed 2 bases at V and 1 base at J, leaving 5 bases unmatched. The chain uses TRBV7-6 and TRBJ2-1; 10 nucleotides agree with TRBD2. The source is a woman aged 70-85 years in good health. Sample: PBMCs. The CDR3 loop is CASSLSPSGSSYNEQFF. CDR3 nucleotides: TGTGCCAGCAGCTTATCTCCTAGCGGGAGTTCCTACAATGAGCAGTTCTTC.